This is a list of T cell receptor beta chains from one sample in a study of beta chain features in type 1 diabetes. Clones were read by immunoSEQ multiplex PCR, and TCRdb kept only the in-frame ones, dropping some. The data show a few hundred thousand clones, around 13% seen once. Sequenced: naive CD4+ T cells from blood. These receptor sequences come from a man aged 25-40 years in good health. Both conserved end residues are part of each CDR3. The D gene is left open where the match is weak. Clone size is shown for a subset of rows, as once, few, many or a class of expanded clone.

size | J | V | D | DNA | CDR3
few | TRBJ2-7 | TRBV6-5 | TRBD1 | TGTGCCAGCAGACAGGACAGGTTCTCCTACGAGCAGTACTTC | CASRQDRFSYEQYF
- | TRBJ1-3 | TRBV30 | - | TGTGCCTGGACCTTTAGGTCTGGAAACACCATATATTTT | CAWTFRSGNTIYF
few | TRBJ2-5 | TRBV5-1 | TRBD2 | TGCGCCAGCAGCTTGGTAACCCTAGCGGGCGTGGGAGAGACCCAGTACTTC | CASSLVTLAGVGETQYF
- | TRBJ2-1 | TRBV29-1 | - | TGCAGCGTTGAAGAGGGGAATGAGCAGTTCTTC | CSVEEGNEQFF
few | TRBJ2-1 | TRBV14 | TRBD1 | TGTGCCAGCAGCGCCGGGACAGGGTCCTACAATGAGCAGTTCTTC | CASSAGTGSYNEQFF
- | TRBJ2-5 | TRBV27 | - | TGTGCCAGCAGTTTATTGGCTAACCAAGAGACCCAGTACTTC | CASSLLANQETQYF
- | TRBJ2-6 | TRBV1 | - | TGCACCAGCAGGCGGATGAGTGCACAAAGTCGGGCCAACGTCCTGACTTTC | CTSRRMSAQSRANVLTF
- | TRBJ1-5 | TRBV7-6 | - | TGTGCCAGCAGCTTATCGGCAGGGGGCAATCAGCCCCAGCATTTT | CASSLSAGGNQPQHF
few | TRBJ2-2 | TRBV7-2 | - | TGTGCCAGCAGCTTAGCGCTGCGGGCGGCCGGGGAGCTGTTTTTT | CASSLALRAAGELFF
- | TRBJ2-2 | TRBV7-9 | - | TGTGCCAGCAGCTTCCCTAGCGCGAACACCGGGGAGCTGTTTTTT | CASSFPSANTGELFF
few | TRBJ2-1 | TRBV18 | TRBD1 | TGTGCCACCACCGGGACAGGGGTTAGCAATGAGCAGTTCTTC | CATTGTGVSNEQFF
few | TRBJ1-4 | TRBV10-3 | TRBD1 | TGTGCCACCGGAGGACAGGGGGATAATGAAAAACTGTTTTTT | CATGGQGDNEKLFF
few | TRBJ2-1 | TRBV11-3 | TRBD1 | TGTGCCAGCAGCTTAGATTTAATTGGGACAGGGATCTTCTATGAGCAGTTCTTC | CASSLDLIGTGIFYEQFF
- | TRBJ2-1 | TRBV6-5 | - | TGTGCCAGCAGCCGTAGCGGACCTGACAATGAGCAGTTCTTC | CASSRSGPDNEQFF
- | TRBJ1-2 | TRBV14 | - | TGTGCCAGCAGCCGCGGCACCACGGGGGGCTACACCTTC | CASSRGTTGGYTF
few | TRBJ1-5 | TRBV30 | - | TGTGCCTGGCCCGCGGGGATTGGCAATCAGCCCCAGCATTTT | CAWPAGIGNQPQHF
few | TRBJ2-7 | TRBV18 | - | TGTGCCAGCTCACCGGTCCAGGTCAACTCCATGGGGCAGTACTTC | CASSPVQVNSMGQYF
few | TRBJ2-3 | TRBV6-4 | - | TGTGCCAGCAGTAAAGATAGGGGAGATACGCAGTATTTT | CASSKDRGDTQYF
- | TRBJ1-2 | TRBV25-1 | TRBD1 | TGTGCCAGCAGTGAAATGACAGGGTCGGGCTACACCTTC | CASSEMTGSGYTF
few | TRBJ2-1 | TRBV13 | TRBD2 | TGTGCCAGCAGCTCCCGGGGGGGCCAGGGCAATGAGCAGTTCTTC | CASSSRGGQGNEQFF
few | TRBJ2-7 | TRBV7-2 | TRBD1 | TGTGCCAGCAGCCTGGGGGACAGTTACTACGAGCAGTACTTC | CASSLGDSYYEQYF
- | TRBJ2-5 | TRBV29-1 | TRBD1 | TGCAGCGGGACCCTAGGGGGCAGGGAGACCCAGTACTTC | CSGTLGGRETQYF
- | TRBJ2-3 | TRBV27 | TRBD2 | TGTGCCAGCAGTCCTCTAGCGGGAGTGGGAGATACGCAGTATTTT | CASSPLAGVGDTQYF
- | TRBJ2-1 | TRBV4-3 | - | TGCGCCAGCAGCCAAGTTCTCGTTCGGGGGATTAATGAGCAGTTCTTC | CASSQVLVRGINEQFF
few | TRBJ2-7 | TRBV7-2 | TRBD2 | TGTGCCAGCAGCCAGCGGGGGGGATCCCACGAGCAGTACTTC | CASSQRGGSHEQYF
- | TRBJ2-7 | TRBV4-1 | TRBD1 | TGCGCCAGCAGCCAAGCTCCCCTGACAGGGGTCAGGTACGAGCAGTACTTC | CASSQAPLTGVRYEQYF
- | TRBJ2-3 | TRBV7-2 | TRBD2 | TGTGCCAGCAGCTTAGTCGGGGGGGCCTCAGATACGCAGTATTTT | CASSLVGGASDTQYF
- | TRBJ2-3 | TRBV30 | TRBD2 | TGTGCCTGGAGTAGGGAGGGTTGGGGTACGCAGTATTTT | CAWSREGWGTQYF
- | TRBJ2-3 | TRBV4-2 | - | TGTGCCAGCACCCTTAGCCAAGGAACAGCTGGCACAGATACGCAGTATTTT | CASTLSQGTAGTDTQYF
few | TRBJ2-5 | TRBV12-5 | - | TGTGCTAGTCATGAGGGGAACAGGGCCGAGACCCAGTACTTC | CASHEGNRAETQYF
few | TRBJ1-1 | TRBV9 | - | TGTGCCAGCAGCGTAGGTGGGGGCGACTCGTTGAACACTGAAGCTTTCTTT | CASSVGGGDSLNTEAFF
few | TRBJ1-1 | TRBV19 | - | TGTGCCAGTAGTAATCTTGTGAACACTGAAGCTTTCTTT | CASSNLVNTEAFF
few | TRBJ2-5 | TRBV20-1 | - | TGCAGTGCTAGAGCCCGGGAGACCCAGTACTTC | CSARARETQYF
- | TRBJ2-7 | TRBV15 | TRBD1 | TGTGCCACCAGCAGCCCCGGGACAGCGGTATACGAGCAGTACTTC | CATSSPGTAVYEQYF
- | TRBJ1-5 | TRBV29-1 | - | TGCAGCGTGGGGGGACTGAATAGCAATCAGCCCCAGCATTTT | CSVGGLNSNQPQHF
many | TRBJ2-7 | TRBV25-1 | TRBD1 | TGTGCCAGCAGTGATGGTGACAGGGACGAGCAGTACTTC | CASSDGDRDEQYF
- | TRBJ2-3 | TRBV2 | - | TGTGCCAGCAAGAGAGAAGATGTCACAGATACGCAGTATTTT | CASKREDVTDTQYF
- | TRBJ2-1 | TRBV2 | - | TGTGCCAGCACTCTTAACAACAATGAGCAGTTCTTC | CASTLNNNEQFF
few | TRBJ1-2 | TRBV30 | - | TGTGCCTGGAGTTTTCAAGGACAGCGAAGTAACTATGGCTACACCTTC | CAWSFQGQRSNYGYTF
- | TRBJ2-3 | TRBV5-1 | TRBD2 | TGCGCCAGCAGCTATCTAGCGGCCCCCGGTACGCAGTATTTT | CASSYLAAPGTQYF
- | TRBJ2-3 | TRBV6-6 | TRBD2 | TGTGCCAGCAGTTTGCGGACTAGAGCATCGCAGTATTTT | CASSLRTRASQYF
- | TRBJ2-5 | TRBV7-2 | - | TGTGCCAGCAGCTACCCGGGACTCCCCCAGTACTTC | CASSYPGLPQYF
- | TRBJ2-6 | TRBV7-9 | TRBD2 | TGTGCCAGCAGCCCGTGGGGTAGCGGGCTTTCAGGGGCCAACGTCCTGACTTTC | CASSPWGSGLSGANVLTF
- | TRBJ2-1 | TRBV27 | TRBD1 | TGTGCCAGCAGATGGGGGCGGGACAGGGCCGTCAATGAGCAGTTCTTC | CASRWGRDRAVNEQFF
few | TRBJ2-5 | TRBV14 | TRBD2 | TGTGCCAGCAGCCGGGACTACGGGGAGACCCAGTACTTC | CASSRDYGETQYF
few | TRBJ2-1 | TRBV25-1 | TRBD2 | TGTGCCAGCAGTGAATCCCCTCTAGCGGGTCAGCAGTTCTTC | CASSESPLAGQQFF
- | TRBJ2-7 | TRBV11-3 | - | TGTGCCAGCACATCGTCCCTATACGAGCAGTACTTC | CASTSSLYEQYF
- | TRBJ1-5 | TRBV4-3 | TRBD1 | TGCGCCAGCAGCCAAGATCCATACAGGGGTGGTCAGCCCCAGCATTTT | CASSQDPYRGGQPQHF
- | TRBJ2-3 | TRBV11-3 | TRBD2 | TGTGCCAGCAGCACCCGCGGGGGAGATACGCAGTATTTT | CASSTRGGDTQYF
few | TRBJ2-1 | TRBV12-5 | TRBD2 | TGTGCTAGTGGTCGCCCCAGCGGGAGGGCGTTTGAGCAGTTCTTC | CASGRPSGRAFEQFF
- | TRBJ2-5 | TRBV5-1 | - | TGCGCCAGCAGTCACGGGGCAGTCCAAGAGACCCAGTACTTC | CASSHGAVQETQYF
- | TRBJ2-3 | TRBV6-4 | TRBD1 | TGTGCCAGCAGCCCTCGGACAGGGGGCACAGATACGCAGTATTTT | CASSPRTGGTDTQYF
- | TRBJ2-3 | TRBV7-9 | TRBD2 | TGTGCCAGCAGCTCCCGACTAGCGGGAGCTACAGATACGCAGTATTTT | CASSSRLAGATDTQYF
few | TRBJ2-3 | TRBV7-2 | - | TGTGCCAGCAGCTTAGATACCGGCCGGGAGATCCCCTATACGCAGTATTTT | CASSLDTGREIPYTQYF
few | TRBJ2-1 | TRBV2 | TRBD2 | TGTGCCAGCATAGGGCTAGCGGGCCACAATGAGCAGTTCTTC | CASIGLAGHNEQFF
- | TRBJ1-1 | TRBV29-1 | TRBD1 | TGCAGCGTCGAGGGACAGCCGAACACTGAAGCTTTCTTT | CSVEGQPNTEAFF
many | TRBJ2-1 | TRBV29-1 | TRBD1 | TGCAGCGTTGACGGGACAGCCTACAATGAGCAGTTCTTC | CSVDGTAYNEQFF
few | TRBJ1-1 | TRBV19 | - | TGTGCCAGTATTCGGGACTTTAACACTGAAGCTTTCTTT | CASIRDFNTEAFF
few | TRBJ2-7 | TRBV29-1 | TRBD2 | TGCAGCGTTCTTACTGGACTAGCGGATTACGAGCAGTACTTC | CSVLTGLADYEQYF
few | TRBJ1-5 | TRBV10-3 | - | TGTGCCATCAGTGATAGGGACAATCAGCCCCAGCATTTT | CAISDRDNQPQHF